One TCR beta chain is described in this entry. A single record per CDR3 protein comes from TCRdb applying MiXCR to the 5' RACE reads. Of roughly 500,000 distinct CDR3 sequences in the sample, around 21% were seen once. The data are from a study of T-cell memory formation after mild COVID-19. At the level of the study: Across donors, TCR clusters were largely donor specific.

This CDR3 is built from 12 residues. Germline-derived CDR1 and CDR2 are SGHAT and FQNNGV. Trimming removed 7 bases at V and 5 bases at J, with 12 bases between. The sequenced sample was PBMCs or a T cell subset sorted from them (not recorded which). V and J are TRBV11-2 and TRBJ2-7; tentatively, D is TRBD1 (5 bases). This receptor was identified in an adult woman who had mild COVID-19 (a few samples of this study predate the infection). Cell type and time point are not known. In DNA, the CDR3 is TGTGCCAGCAAATCCCCCAGGGACGAGCAGTACTTC. Encoded protein: CASKSPRDEQYF.